The source of this TCR beta chain is a study of OX40 agonist ivuxolimab in advanced cancers. This clone appeared a few times. The assay was immunoSEQ multiplex PCR, and TCRdb's table has in-frame clones only and misses some. The repertoire consists of about 32,000 clones, with 76% occurring once and the leading ten covering around 25%. J lost 0 bases, V lost 3 bases, and 3 bases had no gene match. Germline V gene sequence: CDR1 SGDLS, CDR2 YYNGEE. The CDR3 is 15 residues long. Material: CD4+ or CD8+ T cells sorted from blood, obtained in a trial of the OX40 agonist ivuxolimab. This receptor was identified in an adult with an advanced solid tumor such as melanoma, head and neck, liver or kidney cancer. This chain uses TRBV9 with TRBJ2-3; 8 bases map to TRBD2. CDR3 coding DNA: TGTGCCAGCAGCGCCGGGACTAGTAGCACAGATACGCAGTATTTT. It is translated as CASSAGTSSTDTQYF. Using reference TRBV9 and TRBJ2-3 for the parts outside the CDR3, the full variable domain is DSGVTQTPKHLITATGQRVTLRCSPRSGDLSVYWYQQSLDQGLQFLIQYYNGEERAKGNILERFSAQQFPDLHSELNLSSLELGDSALYFCASSAGTSSTDTQYFGPGTRLTVL.